This TCR beta chain was sequenced in a study of T cell repertoires in cytomegalovirus infection (dated by TCRdb to about 2019). About the study as a whole: Recently identified HLA-C-restricted CMV epitopes, whose presentation resists viral immunomodulation, were targeted by peptide stimulations together with well-studied HLA-B-restricted epitopes. Donor HLA type was relevant to the analysis, as public TCR beta signatures indicated carriage of CMV infection together with the matching HLA type.

The germline V gene sets CDR1 to SGHTA and CDR2 to FQGNSA. The V and J ends are trimmed by 5 bases and 0 bases, leaving 13 bases between them. The CDR3 goes from the cysteine to the phenylalanine over 15 residues. The read is trimmed to its CDR3 DNA, 45 bases read in frame from base 1. The full study reports these points: Cumulative frequency of public TCR beta family members discriminated carriers of CMV infection plus the relevant HLA type in this cohort and an independent roughly 330-donor cohort. The ex vivo response was dominated by HLA-C-restricted CMV-specific TCR beta clonotypes, and the single most frequent clonotype in two of eight donors was supplied by these HLA-C-restricted clonotypes.

The treatment or condition tag for this specimen amounts to: in vitro stimulation with specific CMV peptide epitopes to enrich CMV-specific T cells. The listed sequencing device is Illumina HiSeq 1500. The public reads were reprocessed in TCRdb via fastp at Q25 and MiXCR, keeping in-frame beta chains. Records with the same CDR3 protein are collapsed into one entry carrying the most frequent genes and DNA. The sample table holds around 900,000 distinct CDR3 sequences, of which 31% were seen once. Around 15% of the sample goes to the ten largest clones. Notes on this clonotype: What antigen it recognizes has not been identified. A much larger clone differs from this one at a single base, so this may be a read error.

The sequencing here drew on cultured CD8+ T cells from PBMCs, taken from culture after CMV antigen stimulation. This chain joins TRBV7-2 to TRBJ1-1; the D gene assignment is ambiguous. This TCR came from a human donor in good health (CMV status not recorded). Some clones in this sample may be carry-over from other donors' samples. The CDR3 reads as follows: CASSPTLGLNTEAFF. The nucleotides are TGTGCCAGCAGCCCAACTTTAGGACTGAACACTGAAGCTTTCTTT.